The clone carrying this T cell receptor beta chain has ten or more counts. The data derive from a study of early T cells in non-severe SARS-CoV-2 infection. From the 5' RACE reads, TCRdb called clonotypes with MiXCR, one entry per CDR3 protein. The table has about 110,000 distinct CDR3 sequences, over 10% seen once. The V and J ends lost 5 bases and 8 bases respectively, with 12 bases between them. The CDR3 sequence is 12 residues long. Germline V gene data show CDR1 as SEHNR and CDR2 as FQNEAQ (reference sequence). The V and J genes are TRBV7-9 and TRBJ1-1; a weak D match, TRBD1 (5 bases). This clonotype was obtained from an adult who was a healthcare worker with PCR-confirmed SARS-CoV-2 infection or an uninfected control (not recorded which). The material sequenced was whole blood. The CDR3 bases are TGTGCCAGCAGCCCGGCGGGGGTGGAAGCTTTCTTT. Its translation is CASSPAGVEAFF.